These 17 T cell receptor beta chains originate from one sample sequenced in a study of blood T cell repertoires in COVID-19. Assay: immunoSEQ multiplex PCR; the TCRdb copy retains only in-frame clones and omits some. Here the sample spans 150,000 to 200,000 clones, about 75% being singletons. The sample taken for sequencing was peripheral blood. The receptors were sampled from a woman aged 70-85 years with acute or convalescent COVID-19.

The V gene is TRBV19, the J gene TRBJ2-2; D is unresolved. The germline V and J ends were trimmed by 9 bases and 4 bases, with 6 bases remaining between them. Germline V gene data show CDR1 as LNHDA and CDR2 as SQIVND (reference sequence). This CDR3 spans 11 amino acids. CDR3 amino acids: CASKLTGELFF. Written as DNA, the CDR3 is TGTGCCAGCAAGCTCACCGGGGAGCTGTTTTTT.

The chain links TRBV7-2 to TRBJ2-1; a weak D match, TRBD2 (6 bases). The CDR3 covers 15 residues. V lost 2 bases and J 5 bases, leaving 13 bases between the germline ends. Germline V gene data show CDR1 as SGHTA and CDR2 as FQGNSA. CDR3 nucleotides: TGTGCCAGCAGCTTATTAGGGACTGGAAACAATGAGCAGTTCTTC. Translated: CASSLLGTGNNEQFF.

The DNA for the CDR3 is TGTGCCAGCAGTATCTTACAGGGGGCAAAAGATACGCAGTATTTT. It translates to CASSILQGAKDTQYF. V and J are TRBV11-1 and TRBJ2-3; 9 bases map to TRBD1. This CDR3 spans 15 amino acids. Losses at the gene ends were 6 bases for V and 5 bases for J; bases not matched to a gene: 9. The V gene's germline CDR1 is SGHAT and CDR2 FQDESV (reference sequence).

The V gene is TRBV10-3, the J gene TRBJ2-1, with TRBD2 matching over 9 bases. After removal of 0 bases from V and 7 bases from J, the junction contained 7 bases not matched to a gene. CDR3 length equals 16 residues. Germline CDR1 ENHRY, CDR2 SYGVKD. CDR3 amino acids: CAISESLAGWGNEQFF. CDR3 in DNA: TGTGCCATCAGTGAGTCCCTAGCGGGATGGGGGAATGAGCAGTTCTTC.

This clone was recorded at least ten times. This rearrangement joins TRBV3-1 (or the pseudogene TRBV3-2) to TRBJ2-5; D possibly corresponds to TRBD2 (5 bases). This CDR3 contains 14 residues. Trimming pared 1 base from V and 2 bases from J, leaving 8 bases between. Germline V gene data show CDR1 as LGHDT and CDR2 as YNNKEL (reference sequence). The CDR3 loop reads CASSQVTGQETQYF. The CDR3 region has the DNA TGTGCCAGCAGCCAAGTTACGGGGCAAGAGACCCAGTACTTC.

The chain uses TRBV6-5 and TRBJ2-2, with D possibly being TRBD2 (6 bases). The germline CDR1 and CDR2 sequences are MNHEY and SVGAGI. CDR3 length: 14 residues. With 8 bases removed from V and 6 bases from J, the gap between germline ends came to 16 bases. The DNA of the CDR3 is TGTGCCAGCGGTAACATCGGGACTTCCGGGGAGCTGTTTTTT. It translates to CASGNIGTSGELFF.

V usage is TRBV6-5 and J usage is TRBJ2-1; tentatively, D is TRBD2 (6 bases). V was trimmed by 8 bases and J by 7 bases, leaving 9 bases between them. Germline V CDR1 and CDR2: MNHEY, SVGAGI. The length of the CDR3 is 11 residues. The CDR3 sequence: CASLGGNEQFF. In nucleotides, the CDR3 is TGTGCCAGCCTGGGGGGTAATGAGCAGTTCTTC.

The rearrangement joins TRBV5-8 to TRBJ1-6; D not resolved. The CDR3 covers 16 residues. V was pared by 4 bases and J by 5 bases, with 16 bases between. Germline loops: CDR1 SGHTS, CDR2 YDEGEE. The CDR3 sequence: CASSNPEGGNNSPLHF. In DNA form, the CDR3 reads TGTGCCAGCAGCAACCCGGAGGGAGGCAATAATTCACCCCTCCACTTT.

This clone has more than one count but fewer than ten. The chain recombines TRBV28 with TRBJ2-4; TRBD1 is a possible D gene (6 bases). Trimming removed 6 bases at V and 0 bases at J, with 12 bases between. Germline CDR1 and CDR2: MDHEN and SYDVKM. The CDR3 is 15 amino acids. The CDR3 DNA sequence: TGTGCCAGCAGCGCAGTACAGGGAGCCAAAAACATTCAGTACTTC. This gives the protein CASSAVQGAKNIQYF. The variable domain in full, completed from reference TRBV28 and TRBJ2-4, reads DVKVTQSSRYLVKRTGEKVFLECVQDMDHENMFWYRQDPGLGLRLIYFSYDVKMKEKGDIPEGYSVSREKKERFSLILESASTNQTSMYLCASSAVQGAKNIQYFGAGTRLSVL.

The rearrangement uses TRBV5-8 and TRBJ1-5, with TRBD1 as a possible D gene (5 bases). The CDR3 consists of 15 residues. The V gene lost 3 bases and the J gene lost 3 bases, with 13 bases spanning the gap. From germline, CDR1 is SGHTS and CDR2 YDEGEE. As DNA, the CDR3 is TGTGCCAGCAGCTACTTAGGGACTATCAATCAGCCCCAGCATTTT. Translating gives CASSYLGTINQPQHF. Looking up the rest from reference TRBV5-8 and TRBJ1-5 gives the full variable domain: EAGVTQSPTHLIKTRGQQATLRCSPISGHTSVYWYQQALGLGLQFLLWYDEGEERNRGNFPPRFSGRQFPNYSSELNVNALELEDSALYLCASSYLGTINQPQHFGDGTRLSIL.

The genes are TRBV15 and TRBJ2-7; 10 bases are a match to TRBD2. V shed 2 bases, J shed 2 bases, and the junction held 6 bases outside the gene matches. This CDR3 has 16 amino acids. The germline V gene encodes CDR1 LNHNV and CDR2 YYDKDF (reference sequence). CDR3 residues: CATSRRTSGPTYEQYF. CDR3 nucleotide sequence: TGTGCCACCAGCAGACGGACTAGCGGACCAACCTACGAGCAGTACTTC.

This clone was observed a handful of times. The chain employs TRBV2 and TRBJ2-3, with 8 bases aligning to TRBD2. V was pared by 0 bases and J by 0 bases, with 11 bases of the junction left unmatched. The CDR3 has 19 amino acids. Germline V gene sequence: CDR1 SNHLY, CDR2 FYNNEI. The CDR3 coding sequence is TGTGCCAGCAGTGAAGCGGGGGGTTGGAGCGGGAGTAGCACAGATACGCAGTATTTT. Its protein is CASSEAGGWSGSSTDTQYF. Full variable domain (rest looked up from reference TRBV2 and TRBJ2-3): EPEVTQTPSHQVTQMGQEVILRCVPISNHLYFYWYRQILGQKVEFLVSFYNNEISEKSEIFDDQFSVERPDGSNFTLKIRSTKLEDSAMYFCASSEAGGWSGSSTDTQYFGPGTRLTVL.

The genes are TRBV19 and TRBJ1-5; D might be TRBD1 (5 bases). The V and J ends lost 4 bases and 2 bases respectively, with 6 bases between them. CDR1 is LNHDA and CDR2 is SQIVND in the germline V gene (reference sequence). The CDR3 consists of 13 residues. DNA of the CDR3: TGTGCCAGTAGTACGGGGGGCAATCAGCCCCAGCATTTT. As protein: CASSTGGNQPQHF.

The DNA for the CDR3 is TGCAGTGCTACTCGACAGGAGACCCAGTACTTC. Translated: CSATRQETQYF. This chain connects TRBV20-1 to TRBJ2-5; D possibly corresponds to TRBD1 (5 bases). V was clipped by 4 bases and J by 5 bases, with 8 bases between them. Germline V CDR1 and CDR2: DFQATT, SNEGSKA (reference sequence). The CDR3 has 11 amino acids.

The rearrangement joins TRBV11-2 to TRBJ2-2; D is possibly TRBD2 (5 bases). CDR3 length: 15 amino acids. The V and J ends lost 5 bases and 7 bases respectively, with 17 bases between them. Germline V gene sequence: CDR1 SGHAT, CDR2 FQNNGV. CDR3 sequence (DNA): TGTGCCAGCAGCCCTCTAAGTACGGGGATCGGGGAGCTGTTTTTT. Translated, it gives CASSPLSTGIGELFF.

This clone was counted a few times. The V and J genes are TRBV14 and TRBJ1-1; no definite D call. The CDR3 spans 15 residues. Trimming shortened V by 6 bases and J by 0 bases, and 14 bases separated the two germline ends. Germline V gene data show CDR1 as SGHDN and CDR2 as FVKESK. The CDR3 loop reads CASSQKWQMNTEAFF. In DNA, the CDR3 is TGTGCCAGCAGTCAAAAGTGGCAGATGAACACTGAAGCTTTCTTT.

CDR3 nucleotide sequence: TGTGCCATCAGTCGGAGCGGGGCGGGAGGGGGTAACACAGATACGCAGTATTTT. It codes for CAISRSGAGGGNTDTQYF. This rearrangement joins TRBV10-3 to TRBJ2-3, with 9 bases identical to TRBD2. The CDR3 consists of 18 residues. J was trimmed by 2 bases and V by 5 bases; bases with no gene match: 14. Germline V lookup: CDR1 ENHRY, CDR2 SYGVKD.